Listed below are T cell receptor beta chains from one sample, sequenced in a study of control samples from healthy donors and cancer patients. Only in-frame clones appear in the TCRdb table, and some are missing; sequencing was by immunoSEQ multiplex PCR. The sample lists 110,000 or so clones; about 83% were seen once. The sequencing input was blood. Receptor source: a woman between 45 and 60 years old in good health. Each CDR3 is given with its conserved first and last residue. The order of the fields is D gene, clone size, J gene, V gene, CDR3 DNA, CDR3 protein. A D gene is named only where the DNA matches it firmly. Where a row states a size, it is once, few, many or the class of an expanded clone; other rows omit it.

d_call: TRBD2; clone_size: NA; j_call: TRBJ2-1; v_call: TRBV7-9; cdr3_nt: TGTGCCAGCAGCTTAGCGACTAGCGGGGTTAATGAGCAGTTCTTC; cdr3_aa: CASSLATSGVNEQFF
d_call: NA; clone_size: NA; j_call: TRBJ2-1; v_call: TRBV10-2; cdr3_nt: TGCGCCAGCAGTACAGGGTCCCCCTACAATGAGCAGTTCTTC; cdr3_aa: CASSTGSPYNEQFF
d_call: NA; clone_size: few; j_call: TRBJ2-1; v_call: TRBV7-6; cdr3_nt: TGTGCCAGCAGCTTAGCGCGTCACAATGAGCAGTTCTTC; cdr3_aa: CASSLARHNEQFF
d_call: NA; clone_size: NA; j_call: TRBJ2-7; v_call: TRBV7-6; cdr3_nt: TGTGCCAGCAGCTACGAAATCGGAACTAGCAGACCCTACGAGCAGTACTTC; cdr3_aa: CASSYEIGTSRPYEQYF
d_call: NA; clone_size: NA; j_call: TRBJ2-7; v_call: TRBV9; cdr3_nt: TGTGCCAGCAGCGACAACTCCTACGAGCAGTACTTC; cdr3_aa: CASSDNSYEQYF
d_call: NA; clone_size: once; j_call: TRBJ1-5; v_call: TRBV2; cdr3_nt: TGTGCCAGCACAAGGTCCGGGAATCAGCCCCAGCATTTT; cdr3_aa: CASTRSGNQPQHF
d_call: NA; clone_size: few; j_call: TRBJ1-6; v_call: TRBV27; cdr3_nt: TGTGCCATCAAGAGCTCCTATAATTCACCCCTCCACTTT; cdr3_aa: CAIKSSYNSPLHF
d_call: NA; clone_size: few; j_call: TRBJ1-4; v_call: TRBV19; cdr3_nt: TGTGCCAGTAGTAGTGTCACCCATCCAACTAATGAAAAACTGTTTTTT; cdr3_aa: CASSSVTHPTNEKLFF
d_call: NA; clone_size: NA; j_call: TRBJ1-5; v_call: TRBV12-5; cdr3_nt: TGTGCTAGTGGTTTGGATACCGGACGGGATCAGCCCCAGCATTTT; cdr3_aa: CASGLDTGRDQPQHF
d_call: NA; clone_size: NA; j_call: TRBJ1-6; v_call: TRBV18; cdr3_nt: TGTGCCAGCTCACCGCTACAGGGTGGGAATTCACCCCTCCACTTT; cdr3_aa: CASSPLQGGNSPLHF
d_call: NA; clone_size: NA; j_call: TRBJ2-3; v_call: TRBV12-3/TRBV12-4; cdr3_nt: TGTGCCAGCGGGCGGGCAAGCACAGATACGCAGTATTTT; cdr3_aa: CASGRASTDTQYF
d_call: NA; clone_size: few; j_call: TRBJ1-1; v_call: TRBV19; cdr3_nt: TGTGCCAGTATTCGGGGGACCACTGAAGCTTTCTTT; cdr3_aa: CASIRGTTEAFF
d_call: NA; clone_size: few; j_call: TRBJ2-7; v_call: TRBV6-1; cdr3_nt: TGTGCCAGCAGTGAAGTGACATTAACTTACTCCTACGAGCAGTACTTC; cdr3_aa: CASSEVTLTYSYEQYF
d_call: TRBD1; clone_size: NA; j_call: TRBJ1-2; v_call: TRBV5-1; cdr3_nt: TGCGCCAGCAGCTCAGACAGGGGCGACTATGGCTACACCTTC; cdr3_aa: CASSSDRGDYGYTF
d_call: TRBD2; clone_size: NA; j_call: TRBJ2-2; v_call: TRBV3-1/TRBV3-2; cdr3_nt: TGTGCCAGCAGCAGACGGACTAGCGGGATAAAAACCGGGGAGCTGTTTTTT; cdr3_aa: CASSRRTSGIKTGELFF
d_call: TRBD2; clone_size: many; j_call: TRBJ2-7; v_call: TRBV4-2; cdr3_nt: TGTGCCAGCAGCCAAGCACTAGCGGGGGGGCAAGATTCCTACGAGCAGTACTTC; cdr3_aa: CASSQALAGGQDSYEQYF
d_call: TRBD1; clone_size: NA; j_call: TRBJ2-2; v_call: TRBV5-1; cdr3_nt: TGCGCCAGCAGTCCACAGGGGACCGCGAACACCGGGGAGCTGTTTTTT; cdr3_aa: CASSPQGTANTGELFF
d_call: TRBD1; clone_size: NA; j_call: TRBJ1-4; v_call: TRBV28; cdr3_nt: TGTGCCAGCAGTTTCCCGTCCGGACAGGGGAATGAAAAACTGTTTTTT; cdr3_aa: CASSFPSGQGNEKLFF
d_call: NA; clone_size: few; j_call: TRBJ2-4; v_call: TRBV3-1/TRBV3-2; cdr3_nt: TGTGCCAGCAGCCACAACAGGGGAGCGGGCAAAAACATTCAGTACTTC; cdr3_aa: CASSHNRGAGKNIQYF
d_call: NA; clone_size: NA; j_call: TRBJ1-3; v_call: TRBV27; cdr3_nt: TGTGCCAGCAAGCGGGACCTCACCCAAGGAAACACCATATATTTT; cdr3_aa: CASKRDLTQGNTIYF
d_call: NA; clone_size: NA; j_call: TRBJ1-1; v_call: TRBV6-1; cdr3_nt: TGTGCCAGCAGTGAAGCGCGGCAGGCGAACACTGAAGCTTTCTTT; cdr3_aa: CASSEARQANTEAFF
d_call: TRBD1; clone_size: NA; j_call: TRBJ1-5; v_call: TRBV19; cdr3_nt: TGTGCCAGTAGTCCGCAGGGGGTTCAGCCCCAGCATTTT; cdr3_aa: CASSPQGVQPQHF
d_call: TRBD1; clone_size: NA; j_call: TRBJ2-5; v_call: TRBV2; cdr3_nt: TGTGCCAGCAGTCGGGACAGTCAAGAGACCCAGTACTTC; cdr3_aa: CASSRDSQETQYF
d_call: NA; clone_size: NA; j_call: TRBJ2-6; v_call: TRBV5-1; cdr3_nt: TGCGCCAGCAGCTTCCTGTCCGGGGGCGCCGGGGCCAACGTCCTGACTTTC; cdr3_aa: CASSFLSGGAGANVLTF
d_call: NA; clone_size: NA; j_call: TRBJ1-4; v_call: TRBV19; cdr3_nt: TGTGCCAGTAGTCAGGGGAGGAAATCTGAAAAACTGTTTTTT; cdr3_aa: CASSQGRKSEKLFF
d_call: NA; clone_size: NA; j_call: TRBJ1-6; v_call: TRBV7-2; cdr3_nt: TGTGCCAGCAGCTTAGCGATAGGGTTGGGGTCACCCCTCCACTTT; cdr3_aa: CASSLAIGLGSPLHF
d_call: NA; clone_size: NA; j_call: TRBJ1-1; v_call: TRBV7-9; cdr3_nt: TGTGCCAGCAGCTTAGATGGCGGGAACACTGAAGCTTTCTTT; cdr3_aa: CASSLDGGNTEAFF
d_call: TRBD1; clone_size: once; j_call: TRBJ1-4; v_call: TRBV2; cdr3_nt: TGTGCCAGCAGTGAGGGACAGGGGCCGGAAAAACTGTTTTTT; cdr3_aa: CASSEGQGPEKLFF
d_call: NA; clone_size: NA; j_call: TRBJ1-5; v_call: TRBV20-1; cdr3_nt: TGCAGTGCTAGTAATTTAAATCAGCCCCAGCATTTT; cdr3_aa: CSASNLNQPQHF
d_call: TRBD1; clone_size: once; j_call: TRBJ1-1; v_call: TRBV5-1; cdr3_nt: TGCGCCAGCAGTCCGAGGGGCCAGGGGGGGTGGAACACTGAAGCTTTCTTT; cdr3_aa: CASSPRGQGGWNTEAFF
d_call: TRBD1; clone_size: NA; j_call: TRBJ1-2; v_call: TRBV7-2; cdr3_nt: TGTGCCAGCAGCTTAGTGGGGGGACAGGGGAACTATGGCTACACCTTC; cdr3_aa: CASSLVGGQGNYGYTF
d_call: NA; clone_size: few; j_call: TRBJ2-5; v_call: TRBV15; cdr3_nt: TGTGCCACCGCTGCGCTTCGCCGGGAGACCCAGTACTTC; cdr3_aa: CATAALRRETQYF
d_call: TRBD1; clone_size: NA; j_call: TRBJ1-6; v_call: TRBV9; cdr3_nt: TGTGCCAGCAGCGTAGAGGGGGCCGATTCACCCCTCCACTTT; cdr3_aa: CASSVEGADSPLHF
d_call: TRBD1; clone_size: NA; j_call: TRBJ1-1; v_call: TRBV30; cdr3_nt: TGTGCCTGGTCCGGACAGGCGAACACTGAAGCTTTCTTT; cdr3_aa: CAWSGQANTEAFF
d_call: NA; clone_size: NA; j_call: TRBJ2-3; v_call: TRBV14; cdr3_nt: TGTGCCAGCAGCCTCGACATGTATTTT; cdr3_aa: CASSLDMYF
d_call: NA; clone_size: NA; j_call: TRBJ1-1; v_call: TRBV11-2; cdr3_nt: TGTGCCAGCAGGGGGTACCAGGGAGACACTGAAGCTTTCTTT; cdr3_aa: CASRGYQGDTEAFF
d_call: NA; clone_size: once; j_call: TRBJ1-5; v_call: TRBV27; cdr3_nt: TGTGCCAGCAGTTTAAAGGGTTTGAGCAATCAGCCCCAGCATTTT; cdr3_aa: CASSLKGLSNQPQHF
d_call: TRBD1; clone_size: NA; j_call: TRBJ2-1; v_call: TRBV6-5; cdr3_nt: TGTGCCAGCAGTCGGGGGGGACAGGGGGGGAGTGAGCAGTTCTTC; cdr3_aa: CASSRGGQGGSEQFF
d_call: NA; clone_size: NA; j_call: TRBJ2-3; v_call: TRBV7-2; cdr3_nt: TGTGCCAGCAGCTTAGCCTCGGGTCGAACCACAGATACGCAGTATTTT; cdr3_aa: CASSLASGRTTDTQYF
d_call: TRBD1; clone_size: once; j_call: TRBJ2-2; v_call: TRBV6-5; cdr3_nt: TGTGCCACCATCGGGACAGGGGGGACCGGGGAGCTGTTTTTT; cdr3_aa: CATIGTGGTGELFF
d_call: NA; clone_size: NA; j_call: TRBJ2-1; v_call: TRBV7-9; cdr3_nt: TGTGCCAGCAGCCGACCTGAGGTCCCAGCGCACAATGAGCAGTTCTTC; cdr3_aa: CASSRPEVPAHNEQFF
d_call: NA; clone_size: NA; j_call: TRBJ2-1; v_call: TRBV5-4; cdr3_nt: TGTGCCAGCAGCTTAAATTCCTACAATGAGCAGTTCTTC; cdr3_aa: CASSLNSYNEQFF
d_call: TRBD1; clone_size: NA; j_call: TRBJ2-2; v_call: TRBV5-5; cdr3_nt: TGTGCCAGCAGCCCGAGACAGGGGGCGACAACCGGGGAGCTGTTTTTT; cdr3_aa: CASSPRQGATTGELFF
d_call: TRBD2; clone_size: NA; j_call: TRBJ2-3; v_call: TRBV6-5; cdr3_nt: TGTGCCAGCAGTTACAGCGGGAGTCTGACAGATACGCAGTATTTT; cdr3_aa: CASSYSGSLTDTQYF
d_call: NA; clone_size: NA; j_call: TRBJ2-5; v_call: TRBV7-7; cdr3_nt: TGTGCTAGCAGCTCCTCGACACGAATAGAGACCCAGTACTTC; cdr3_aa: CASSSSTRIETQYF
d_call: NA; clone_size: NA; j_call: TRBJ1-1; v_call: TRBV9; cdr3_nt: TGTGCCAGCAGCGTAGACCCCGGGACGACGGGCACTGAAGCTTTCTTT; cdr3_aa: CASSVDPGTTGTEAFF
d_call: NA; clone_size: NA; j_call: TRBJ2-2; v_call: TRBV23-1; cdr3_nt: TGCGCCAGCAGTCGGTTGCAGGGTTGGACCGGGGAGCTGTTTTTT; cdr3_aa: CASSRLQGWTGELFF
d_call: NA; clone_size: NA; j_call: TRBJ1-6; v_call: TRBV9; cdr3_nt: TGTGCCAGCAGCGTAAGGACACTCTATAATTCACCCCTCCACTTT; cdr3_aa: CASSVRTLYNSPLHF
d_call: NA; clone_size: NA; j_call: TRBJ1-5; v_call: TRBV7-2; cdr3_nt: TGTGCCAGCAGCTTAAGTAAGGGACACCCTGGGGCCCAGCATTTT; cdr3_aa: CASSLSKGHPGAQHF
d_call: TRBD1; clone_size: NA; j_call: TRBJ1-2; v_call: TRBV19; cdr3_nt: TGTGCCAGTAGCCACAGGGGTGGCGGCTACACCTTC; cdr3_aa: CASSHRGGGYTF
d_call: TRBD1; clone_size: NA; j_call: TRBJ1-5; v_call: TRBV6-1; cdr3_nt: TGTGCCAGCAGTGAAGGGAGACAGGGAGGCAATCAGCCCCAGCATTTT; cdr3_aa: CASSEGRQGGNQPQHF
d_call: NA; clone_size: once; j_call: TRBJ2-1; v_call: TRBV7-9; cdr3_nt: TGTGCCAGCAACCGGGAGACGGATTACAATGAGCAGTTCTTC; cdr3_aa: CASNRETDYNEQFF
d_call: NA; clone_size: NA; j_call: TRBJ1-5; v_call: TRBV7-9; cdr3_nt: TGTGCCAGCAGCTTATTCGGCAGGGATGGCAATCAGCCCCAGCATTTT; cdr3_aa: CASSLFGRDGNQPQHF